The T cell receptor beta chain described here comes from a study of blood T cells in healthy people across ages. A J-beta primer mix and a sample-barcoded 5' primer were used in a second PCR of roughly 6 to 11 cycles. MiXCR was run by TCRdb on the 5' RACE reads, yielding one entry per CDR3 protein. Seen here are 800,000 to 1,300,000 distinct CDR3 sequences, approximately 25% observed once, and the top ten hold less than 0.75%. CDR1 is MDHEN, CDR2 SYDVKM, per germline. V dropped 11 bases and J dropped 2 bases, with 15 bases sitting between them. The CDR3 is made up of 13 amino acids. This same sample was also part of a study on T cells of mothers and their children.

The sequence came from a girl aged 2 to 9 in good health. The sample comprised blood. The chain carries TRBV28 and TRBJ1-1, with TRBD1 as a possible D gene (5 bases). The CDR3 nucleotides read TGTGCCTCCTGGGGGGATAAAAACACTGAAGCTTTCTTT. Amino acids: CASWGDKNTEAFF.